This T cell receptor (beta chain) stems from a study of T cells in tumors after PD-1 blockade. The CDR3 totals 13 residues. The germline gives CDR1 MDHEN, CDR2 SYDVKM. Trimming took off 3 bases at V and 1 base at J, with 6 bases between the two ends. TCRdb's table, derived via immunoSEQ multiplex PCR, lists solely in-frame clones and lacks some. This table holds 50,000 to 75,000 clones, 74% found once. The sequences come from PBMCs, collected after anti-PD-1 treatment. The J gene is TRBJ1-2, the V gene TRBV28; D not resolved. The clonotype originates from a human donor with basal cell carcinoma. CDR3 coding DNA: TGTGCCAGCAGTTTCGGCAGTAACTATGGCTACACCTTC. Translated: CASSFGSNYGYTF.